This T cell receptor (beta chain) is drawn from a study of CD8+CD57+ T cells in acquired aplastic anemia (dated by TCRdb to 2016 to 2018). Study-wide context: DNA extracted from sorted CD4+ and CD8+ cells had a mean of around 3.3 ug, with a range of roughly 0.19 to 27.4 ug. An average of approximately 10 million reads for CD4+ cells and approximately 11 million reads for CD8+ cells was obtained from healthy donor samples.

The study deep-sequenced TCR repertoires of sorted CD4+ and CD8+ blood T cells from severe aplastic anemia patients and healthy subjects. Ficoll-Paque density gradient centrifugation was used to isolate peripheral blood mononuclear cells. Before DNA extraction, CD4+ and CD8+ T cells were sorted with FACS or magnetic beads. The CDR1 and CDR2 encoded by the germline V gene are LGHNA and YSLEER. The CDR3 sequence holds 15 residues, the cysteine and phenylalanine included. Only the CDR3 DNA stays, 45 bases, in frame from base 1. Trimming at the junction amounts to 0 bases on V and 6 bases on J, and the germline ends lie 12 bases apart. Summary of the overall study and its limitations: Although twenty-nine CD8+ CDR3 sequences were shared by patients and controls, these sequences appeared highly expressed in patients and within the immunodominant clones of patients. CD8+ Simpson's diversity did not differ significantly between patients and healthy controls (P=0.060).

Comments on this clonotype: Its target antigen remains unknown. Base qualities are not at hand, and no much larger clone is one base apart.

Profiling of TCR beta VDJ combinations and CDR3 sequences used genomic DNA as the template. An Illumina HiSeq 2000 was the platform used for TCR repertoire sequencing. In the source study's methods: TRBV/TRBJ rearrangement plots, CDR3 size and DJ length profiles, and Simpson's diversity index were used to evaluate the repertoires. Whichever DNA sequence was most abundant in the deep sequencing data was defined as the immunodominant clone. CDR3 amino acid sequences were checked for sharing between subjects and were compared against published repertoires and the VDJdb database. TCRdb cleaned the public reads at Q25 with fastp, built clones with MiXCR and kept in-frame beta chains. For every CDR3 protein sequence, its rows merge into one entry that carries the most common genes and DNA. TCRdb assigned the V and J calls; the authors' analysis was not used. For this sample there are a few hundred thousand distinct CDR3 sequences; approximately 60% appear just once. About 29% of the sample comes from the top ten.

Recombination joined TRBV4-3 with TRBJ1-5; the D gene is perhaps TRBD1, on 6 matching bases. The sample consisted of sorted CD4+, CD8+, or CD8+CD57+ T cells (not recorded which) from PBMCs. The receptor's source is a human donor in good health. The base sequence is TGCGCCAGCAGCCAAGACTGGACAGTCAGTCAGCCCCAGCATTTT. Translated, it reads CASSQDWTVSQPQHF.